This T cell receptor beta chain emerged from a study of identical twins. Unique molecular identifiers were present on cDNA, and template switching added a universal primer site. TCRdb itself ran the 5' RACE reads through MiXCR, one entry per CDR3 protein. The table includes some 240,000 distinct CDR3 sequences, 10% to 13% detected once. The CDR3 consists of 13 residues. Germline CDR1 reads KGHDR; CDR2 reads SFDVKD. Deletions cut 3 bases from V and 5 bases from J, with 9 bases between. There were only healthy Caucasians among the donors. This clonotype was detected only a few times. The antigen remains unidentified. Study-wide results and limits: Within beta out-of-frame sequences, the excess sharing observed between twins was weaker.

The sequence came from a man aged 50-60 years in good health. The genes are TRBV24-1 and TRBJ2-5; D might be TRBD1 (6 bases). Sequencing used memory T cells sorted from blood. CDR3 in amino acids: CATSDATGETQYF. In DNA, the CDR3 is TGTGCCACCAGTGATGCCACAGGGGAGACCCAGTACTTC.